The clone carrying this T cell receptor beta chain was recorded a few times. Its matching antigen is unknown. This entry is derived from a study of blood T cells in healthy people across ages. Regarding the study as a whole: Long-lived and aged donors differed, with more naive CD4+ cells and higher diversity in the long-lived.

For the second PCR, which ran for about 7 to 11 cycles, a sample-barcoded 5' primer and a J-beta primer mix were used. TCRdb re-called the 5' RACE reads with MiXCR, one entry per CDR3 protein. Of around 1,500,000 distinct CDR3 sequences listed, roughly 40% are singletons. This clonotype was obtained from a woman under 30 in good health. Sequencing was done on a sample of blood.

CDR3 bases: TGTGCCAGCAGCCCAGGACAGGAAGTGCAAGAGACCCAGTACTTC. As protein: CASSPGQEVQETQYF. The chain links TRBV11-2 to TRBJ2-5, with 7 bases lining up with TRBD1. Germline CDR1 reads SGHAT; CDR2 reads FQNNGV. Losses at the gene ends were 5 bases for V and 2 bases for J; bases not matched to a gene: 8. This CDR3 region has 15 residues.